This paragraph covers one T cell receptor beta chain sequence. The antigen is unknown. TCRdb independently ran MiXCR on the 5' RACE reads; one entry per CDR3 protein. The data hold about 180,000 distinct CDR3 sequences, with 15% to 20% observed a single time. Germline assignment: CDR1 DFQATT and CDR2 SNEGSKA (reference sequence). This CDR3 is built from 14 residues. The V end was cut by 3 bases, the J end by 7 bases, with 18 bases between. This sample was included in a study of T-cell memory formation after mild COVID-19. The study's findings and limits: Pre-infection memory held some responding clones, suggesting pre-existing cross-reactive T cells responded. CD4+ clones that contracted lay mainly in CM and EM; CD8+ ones lay in EMRA.

Sequenced material: PBMCs or a T cell subset sorted from them (not recorded which). The TCR sequence derives from an adult woman who had mild COVID-19 (a few samples of this study predate the infection). Cell type and time point are not known. This chain connects TRBV20-1 to TRBJ1-1; weak D call: TRBD1 (5 bases). Written as DNA, the CDR3 is TGCAGTGCTAGCCGGGGCAGGGATGAATTTGAAGCTTTCTTT. It yields the protein CSASRGRDEFEAFF.